A selection of T cell receptor beta chains follows, all from one sample in a study of regulatory and conventional T cells in RAG deficiency. Method: immunoSEQ multiplex PCR; TCRdb's copy keeps in-frame clones and lacks some. The sample shows under 20,000 clones, 80% to 90% of them seen only once. This sample was shared with a second study, whose subject was regulatory T cells.

Sequencing used Tregs sorted from blood. The receptors shown here come from a human donor in good health. Each CDR3 is given without its conserved first and last residue. The D gene is left open where the match is weak.

d_call: .; v_call: TRBV7-2; j_call: TRBJ1-5; cdr3_aa: ASSLTWGNQPQH
d_call: .; v_call: TRBV19; j_call: TRBJ2-2; cdr3_aa: ASNQARTGELF
d_call: TRBD1; v_call: TRBV4-1; j_call: TRBJ1-6; cdr3_aa: ASSQGQGVPLH
d_call: .; v_call: TRBV6-5; j_call: TRBJ1-2; cdr3_aa: ASSLDSSYGYT
d_call: .; v_call: TRBV19; j_call: TRBJ2-3; cdr3_aa: ASSATPFSDTQY
d_call: .; v_call: TRBV11-3; j_call: TRBJ2-1; cdr3_aa: ASSQGGVGLAYNEQF
d_call: .; v_call: TRBV5-1; j_call: TRBJ2-7; cdr3_aa: ASSRPEQGIGY
d_call: .; v_call: TRBV28; j_call: TRBJ2-3; cdr3_aa: ASSPWFGQGSDTQY
d_call: TRBD1; v_call: TRBV19; j_call: TRBJ1-6; cdr3_aa: ASSFRDRDNSPLH
d_call: TRBD2; v_call: TRBV6-5; j_call: TRBJ2-1; cdr3_aa: ASTVRFLREVEQF
d_call: TRBD1; v_call: TRBV5-1; j_call: TRBJ2-7; cdr3_aa: ASSPSGTGNYEQY
d_call: .; v_call: TRBV12-5; j_call: TRBJ2-5; cdr3_aa: ASGSGPVQETQY
d_call: .; v_call: TRBV19; j_call: TRBJ2-2; cdr3_aa: ASRLPTSAGELF
d_call: TRBD1; v_call: TRBV6-5; j_call: TRBJ2-7; cdr3_aa: ASSYRQGTYEQY
d_call: TRBD1; v_call: TRBV18; j_call: TRBJ1-1; cdr3_aa: ASSRGFGTGDSGTEAF
d_call: TRBD1; v_call: TRBV28; j_call: TRBJ2-1; cdr3_aa: ASSSGGVGQLEQF
d_call: TRBD2; v_call: TRBV10-1; j_call: TRBJ2-3; cdr3_aa: ASSDPPIAGGGDTQY
d_call: .; v_call: TRBV2; j_call: TRBJ2-1; cdr3_aa: ASSLRGIYNEQF
d_call: .; v_call: TRBV7-2; j_call: TRBJ1-2; cdr3_aa: ASSSRVGPNYGYT
d_call: .; v_call: TRBV29-1; j_call: TRBJ2-7; cdr3_aa: SVDDVGSYEQY
d_call: TRBD1; v_call: TRBV28; j_call: TRBJ2-7; cdr3_aa: ASSGGTGNMRQY
d_call: TRBD2; v_call: TRBV19; j_call: TRBJ2-7; cdr3_aa: ASSPGLAHTYEQY
d_call: .; v_call: TRBV7-2; j_call: TRBJ2-1; cdr3_aa: ASSPRNLGQLTYNEQF
d_call: TRBD1; v_call: TRBV28; j_call: TRBJ2-7; cdr3_aa: ASSRYRGRVEQY
d_call: TRBD2; v_call: TRBV18; j_call: TRBJ2-3; cdr3_aa: ASSLLAGGLTDTQY
d_call: .; v_call: TRBV18; j_call: TRBJ1-1; cdr3_aa: ASSFGGNTEAF
d_call: .; v_call: TRBV5-6; j_call: TRBJ1-4; cdr3_aa: ASSRTPAGLEKLF
d_call: TRBD1; v_call: TRBV28; j_call: TRBJ1-1; cdr3_aa: ASRPQGGGAFPEAF
d_call: TRBD1; v_call: TRBV19; j_call: TRBJ1-2; cdr3_aa: ASRPTGEKYYGYT